This T cell receptor beta chain is drawn from a study of T cell changes during pregnancy in multiple sclerosis. This CDR3 is 12 amino acids long. Germline V CDR1 and CDR2: SEHNR, FQNEAQ (reference sequence). The trim removed 5 bases at V and 6 bases at J, leaving 4 bases unmatched. TCRdb's copy holds only in-frame clones and misses some; the assay was immunoSEQ multiplex PCR. This sample has around 60,000 clones, with roughly 90% found just once. The genes are TRBV7-9 and TRBJ2-7; 7 nucleotides match TRBD2. The sample here was peripheral blood, taken in the second trimester of pregnancy. This receptor was taken from a female donor with multiple sclerosis, enrolled in a pregnancy study. CDR3 sequence reads: CASSPWGGEQYF. CDR3 coding DNA: TGTGCCAGCAGCCCCTGGGGGGGCGAGCAGTACTTC.